The T cell receptor (beta chain) under discussion was sequenced for a study of blood T cell repertoires in COVID-19. Study at large: Whether acute or convalescent, the COVID-19 samples came from the United States, Italy and Spain. The cDNA or gDNA used as material had been derived from T cells, B-cell-depleted T cells, or PBMCs.

The protocol was immunoSEQ multiplex PCR, while the TCRdb copy is restricted to in-frame clones and leaves out a portion. Of 150,000 to 190,000 clones detected, under 90% appear once; the ten largest clones hold 7.3%. The CDR3 contains 13 residues. The V gene's germline CDR1 is LNHDA and CDR2 SQIVND (reference sequence). V gave up 0 bases and J gave up 13 bases; unmatched junction bases: 8. This clonotype was obtained from a man aged 45-65 years who had recovered from COVID-19. The rearrangement links TRBV19 to TRBJ1-2, with 7 bases that match TRBD1. The sequenced material came from PBMCs or T cells enriched from blood (not recorded which). DNA of the CDR3: TGTGCCAGTAGTATAGAGGGCCAGGGGGTTGTCACCTTC. It codes for CASSIEGQGVVTF.